The clone carrying this T cell receptor (beta chain) was picked up a small number of times. Its antigen is still unknown. The study sequenced cultured CD4+ T cell DNA using the Oncomine TCR Beta short-read assay. TCRdb used MiXCR to reprocess the PCR reads, holding one entry per CDR3 protein. The sample holds 15,000 to 20,000 distinct CDR3 sequences; about a third are singletons and the top ten take more than 14%. With 6 bases removed from V and 3 bases from J, the gap between germline ends came to 12 bases. CDR1 is SGHTA and CDR2 is FQGNSA in the germline V gene. This CDR3 is 13 amino acids long. Treatment: approximately 11-day PBMC culture with coronavirus spike peptide pools or control peptides (ViraFEST assay). This sample is drawn from a study of vaccination and CD4 T cells after COVID-19.

The J gene is TRBJ2-7, the V gene TRBV7-2; no definite D call. Sequencing input: cultured CD4+ T cells from blood. The clonotype was recovered from a human donor with COVID-19. The CDR3 coding sequence is TGTGCCAGCAGGGGGATAAATGACTACGAGCAGTACTTC. Translated: CASRGINDYEQYF.